What follows are 27 T cell receptor beta chains derived from one specimen sequenced in a study of blood T cell repertoires in COVID-19. Generated by immunoSEQ multiplex PCR, the TCRdb table keeps only in-frame clones and is missing some. The sample consists of 250,000 or so clones, approximately 88% of them appearing once. Sequences were obtained from PBMCs or T cells enriched from blood (not recorded which). All receptors derive from a woman aged 25 to 45 who had been exposed to COVID-19.

Regarding this clone: Its ends do not fully match the called genes, so a read error is possible. This chain links TRBV4-1 with TRBJ2-4; a possible D gene is TRBD2 (6 bases). The CDR3 totals 14 residues. CDR1 is MGHRA, CDR2 YSYEKL, per germline. CDR3 residues: CASSQVQPGTSMTF. As DNA, the CDR3 is TGCGCCAGCAGCCAGGTTCAACCCGGGACTTCAATGACCTTC.

This chain uses TRBV28 with TRBJ2-5, with 8 bases aligning to TRBD2. The CDR3 covers 16 residues. V dropped 5 bases and J dropped 4; count of bases not matched to a gene: 12. The germline gives CDR1 MDHEN, CDR2 SYDVKM. DNA of the CDR3: TGTGCCAGCAGTCCTCCGGGACTAGAGGTTGGAGAGACCCAGTACTTC. Translating gives CASSPPGLEVGETQYF. Together with reference TRBV28 and TRBJ2-5, the CDR3 gives the full variable domain: DVKVTQSSRYLVKRTGEKVFLECVQDMDHENMFWYRQDPGLGLRLIYFSYDVKMKEKGDIPEGYSVSREKKERFSLILESASTNQTSMYLCASSPPGLEVGETQYFGPGTRLLVL.

The chain's CDR3 is CASSLGDSNYGYTF. The CDR3 nucleotides read TGTGCCAGCAGCTTAGGGGACAGTAACTATGGCTACACCTTC. This chain uses TRBV11-2 with TRBJ1-2; 7 nucleotides line up with TRBD1. The trim removed 1 base at V and 1 base at J, leaving 0 bases unmatched. Germline V gene data show CDR1 as SGHAT and CDR2 as FQNNGV. The CDR3 has 14 amino acids.

The rearrangement uses TRBV9 and TRBJ1-6; 8 bases fit TRBD1. J was trimmed by 7 bases and V by 4 bases; bases with no gene match: 7. Per the germline V gene, CDR1 is SGDLS and CDR2 is YYNGEE. This CDR3 has 15 amino acids. The CDR3 DNA sequence: TGTGCCAGCAGCAAAGACAGGGGCATGAATTCACCCCTCCACTTT. It yields the protein CASSKDRGMNSPLHF.

The rearrangement links TRBV5-1 to TRBJ1-4; the match to TRBD1 covers 7 bases. The CDR3 consists of 16 residues. V lost 2 bases to trimming and J lost 5 bases; unmatched junction nucleotides: 9. Germline V lookup: CDR1 SGHRS, CDR2 YFSETQ. CDR3 protein: CASSLHAGTVNEKLFF. Written as DNA, the CDR3 is TGCGCCAGCAGCTTACATGCCGGGACAGTAAATGAAAAACTGTTTTTT.

The chain is built from TRBV3-1 (or the pseudogene TRBV3-2) and TRBJ2-2, with no clear D. Trimming pared 0 bases from V and 8 bases from J, leaving 10 bases between. Germline CDR1 and CDR2: LGHDT and YNNKEL (reference sequence). CDR3 size: 14 residues. For the CDR3, the DNA is TGTGCCAGCAGCCAAGATCCCGGCAGGGGGGAGCTGTTTTTT. This gives the protein CASSQDPGRGELFF.

This chain uses TRBV2 with TRBJ2-3, with D maybe TRBD2 (5 bases). The CDR3 consists of 16 residues. CDR1 and CDR2 (germline): SNHLY, FYNNEI. With 7 bases removed from V and 0 bases from J, the gap between germline ends came to 17 bases. CDR3 DNA sequence: TGTGCCAGCACCGAGGGCGACAAAGCTAGCACAGATACGCAGTATTTT. Translation gives CASTEGDKASTDTQYF.

The rearrangement uses TRBV19 and TRBJ1-5, with D possibly matching TRBD1 (5 bases). The CDR3 covers 12 residues. The V gene's germline CDR1 is LNHDA and CDR2 SQIVND (reference sequence). The V gene lost 6 bases and the J gene lost 8 bases, with 11 bases spanning the gap. Here the CDR3 reads CASSREGKPQHF. CDR3 in DNA: TGTGCCAGTAGCAGGGAGGGGAAGCCCCAGCATTTT. The complete variable domain, with remaining parts taken from reference TRBV19 and TRBJ1-5, reads DGGITQSPKYLFRKEGQNVTLSCEQNLNHDAMYWYRQDPGQGLRLIYYSQIVNDFQKGDIAEGYSVSREKKESFPLTVTSAQKNPTAFYLCASSREGKPQHFGDGTRLSIL.

The genes are TRBV29-1 and TRBJ1-1; D is possibly TRBD1 (5 bases). CDR3 length equals 12 residues. Trimming removed 7 bases at V and 0 bases at J, with 9 bases between. Germline values: CDR1 SQVTM, CDR2 ANQGSEA. The CDR3 loop is CSGGELNTEAFF. The CDR3 DNA reads as TGCAGCGGGGGGGAGTTGAACACTGAAGCTTTCTTT.

The chain uses TRBV5-6 and TRBJ1-4; TRBD1 matches at 9 bases. Germline loops: CDR1 SGHDT, CDR2 YYEEEE. The V and J ends lost 4 bases and 5 bases, in that order; junction bases with no gene match: 6. The CDR3 covers 15 residues. This CDR3 is CASSLGGQGNEKLFF. In nucleotides, the CDR3 is TGTGCCAGCAGCCTGGGGGGACAGGGAAATGAAAAACTGTTTTTT. The variable domain in full, with the rest retrieved from reference TRBV5-6 and TRBJ1-4, is DAGVTQSPTHLIKTRGQQVTLRCSPKSGHDTVSWYQQALGQGPQFIFQYYEEEERQRGNFPDRFSGHQFPNYSSELNVNALLLGDSALYLCASSLGGQGNEKLFFGSGTQLSVL.

DNA of the CDR3: TGCGCCAGCAGTGGCAGGGGCTCCTACGAGCAGTACTTC. Protein: CASSGRGSYEQYF. The J gene is TRBJ2-7, the V gene TRBV10-2; D may be TRBD1 (6 bases). Germline V CDR1 and CDR2: WSHSY, SAAADI. Trimming cost V 4 bases and J 0 bases, with 7 bases left between them. The CDR3 has 13 residues.

The genes are TRBV9 and TRBJ2-3, with D possibly being TRBD2 (6 bases). Germline lookup yields CDR1 SGDLS and CDR2 YYNGEE. This CDR3 has 14 residues. The V end was cut by 0 bases, the J end by 4 bases, with 9 bases between. The DNA for the CDR3 is TGTGCCAGCAGCGTAGGGTCGGGGGCAGATACGCAGTATTTT. Translating gives CASSVGSGADTQYF.

This clone was detected only once. The genes are TRBV6-5 and TRBJ1-1; D might be TRBD1 (5 bases). This CDR3 spans 14 amino acids. V was shortened by 9 bases and J by 6 bases, with 20 bases between the two germline ends. CDR1 and CDR2 (germline): MNHEY, SVGAGI. In DNA, the CDR3 is TGTGCCAGTAATTCTCCCCAGGGAGGGGCTGAAGCTTTCTTT. Translating it yields CASNSPQGGAEAFF.

The V and J genes are TRBV5-1 and TRBJ1-1, with 10 bases aligning to TRBD1. Germline values: CDR1 SGHRS, CDR2 YFSETQ. The CDR3 sequence is 14 residues long. V trimming: 7 bases; J trimming: 6 bases; junction bases outside the gene matches: 9. DNA for the CDR3: TGCGCCAGCCGAAAGGACAGGGGGAGACCTGAAGCTTTCTTT. Encoded protein: CASRKDRGRPEAFF. Full variable domain (outside the CDR3, taken from reference TRBV5-1 and TRBJ1-1): KAGVTQTPRYLIKTRGQQVTLSCSPISGHRSVSWYQQTPGQGLQFLFEYFSETQRNKGNFPGRFSGRQFSNSRSEMNVSTLELGDSALYLCASRKDRGRPEAFFGQGTRLTVV.

J is TRBJ1-5 and V is TRBV4-1; weak D call: TRBD1 (5 bases). The CDR3 runs 16 residues. Germline loops: CDR1 MGHRA, CDR2 YSYEKL. Between the trimmed V and J ends, which lost 0 bases and 3 bases, there was a span of 12 bases. CDR3 sequence reads: CASSQEWGRLNQPQHF. As DNA, the CDR3 is TGCGCCAGCAGCCAAGAATGGGGCAGGCTCAATCAGCCCCAGCATTTT.

This clone occurred once. This chain links TRBV2 with TRBJ2-2; TRBD2 matches 8 bases. CDR1 and CDR2 from the germline V gene are SNHLY and FYNNEI. CDR3 length: 15 amino acids. V lost 6 bases to trimming and J lost 5 bases; unmatched junction nucleotides: 8. CDR3 coding DNA: TGTGCCAGCAGGGATACTAGCGGTGGGACCGGGGAGCTGTTTTTT. It is translated as CASRDTSGGTGELFF.

The CDR3 reads CASSQGAGGLQETQYF. CDR3 nucleotide sequence: TGCGCCAGCAGCCAAGGAGCGGGTGGACTCCAAGAGACCCAGTACTTC. The V call is TRBV4-1, the J call TRBJ2-5, with TRBD2 as a possible D gene (6 bases). The CDR3 extends over 16 amino acids. V dropped 1 base and J dropped 1 base, with 13 bases sitting between them. The germline gives CDR1 MGHRA, CDR2 YSYEKL.

This clone was seen once. The V and J genes are TRBV5-6 and TRBJ1-6, with unresolved D. Germline CDR1 reads SGHDT; CDR2 reads YYEEEE. Trimming left V 0 bases short and J 5 bases short, with 12 bases between. The CDR3 is 16 amino acids. The CDR3 reads CASSLAAWRDNSPLHF. The CDR3 region has the DNA TGTGCCAGCAGCTTGGCCGCCTGGAGGGATAATTCACCCCTCCACTTT.

In this sample, this clone turned up many times. The V and J genes are TRBV4-1 and TRBJ2-7, with D possibly matching TRBD2 (6 bases). Per the germline V gene, CDR1 is MGHRA and CDR2 is YSYEKL. The V gene lost 6 bases and the J gene lost 4 bases, with 19 bases spanning the gap. The CDR3 covers 15 residues. This CDR3 reads CASRFLAGTDYEQYF. The CDR3 DNA follows: TGCGCCAGCAGGTTTCTTGCGGGGACCGATTACGAGCAGTACTTC.

The gene calls are TRBV15 and TRBJ1-5; possible D gene TRBD1, 5 bases. The V and J ends lost 4 bases and 4 bases respectively, with 8 bases between them. Germline V gene lookup returns CDR1 LNHNV and CDR2 YYDKDF (reference sequence). This CDR3 region has 13 residues. The DNA for the CDR3 is TGTGCCACCAGCATAGCAGGGAATCAGCCCCAGCATTTT. It translates to CATSIAGNQPQHF.

The CDR3 loop reads CASSPSLGQPSNYGYTF. CDR3 nucleotides: TGTGCCAGCAGCCCTAGCCTGGGACAGCCTTCTAACTATGGCTACACCTTC. The chain uses TRBV5-6 and TRBJ1-2; 7 nucleotides agree with TRBD1. The CDR3 has 17 amino acids. Germline assignment: CDR1 SGHDT and CDR2 YYEEEE. Trimming cost V 4 bases and J 0 bases; bases outside gene matches: 12.

The chain is built from TRBV2 and TRBJ1-2; D is unclear. Trimming removed 1 base from V and 5 bases from J, with 11 bases in between. Germline V gene data show CDR1 as SNHLY and CDR2 as FYNNEI. The CDR3 extends over 14 amino acids. CDR3 bases: TGTGCCAGCAGTGAAGATTTGGCAGTTTATGGCTACACCTTC. Its protein product is CASSEDLAVYGYTF.

This clone appeared a few times. The chain is built from TRBV25-1 and TRBJ2-7; 7 nucleotides agree with TRBD1. Germline V gene lookup returns CDR1 MGHDK and CDR2 SYGVNS. CDR3 size: 16 residues. Trimming took 5 bases from V and 0 from J; bases not matched to a gene: 10. The CDR3 DNA is TGTGCCAGCAGTCCCCGGGACAGCTTAAGCTCCTACGAGCAGTACTTC. Amino acid sequence: CASSPRDSLSSYEQYF.

The chain is built from TRBV18 and TRBJ1-1; D is ambiguous. Germline-derived CDR1 and CDR2 are KGHSH and LQKENI. The germline V and J ends were trimmed by 3 bases and 5 bases, with 13 bases remaining between them. This CDR3 region has 14 residues. CDR3 in amino acids: CASSPYTLITEAFF. The CDR3 DNA follows: TGTGCCAGCTCACCTTACACCCTGATAACTGAAGCTTTCTTT.

This clone was observed a few times. The chain combines TRBV14 with TRBJ1-5, with a tentative D call TRBD1 (5 bases). Deletions cut 0 bases from V and 4 bases from J, with 10 bases between. Germline CDR1 and CDR2: SGHDN and FVKESK. The CDR3 runs 15 residues. Written as DNA, the CDR3 is TGTGCCAGCAGCCAAGATAGGGCAGGGAATCAGCCCCAGCATTTT. Protein: CASSQDRAGNQPQHF.

The gene calls are TRBV5-1 and TRBJ2-7; 12 bases map to TRBD2. Losses at the gene ends were 4 bases for V and 0 bases for J; bases not matched to a gene: 14. The CDR3 extends over 19 amino acids. CDR1 is SGHRS, CDR2 YFSETQ, per germline. CDR3 in DNA: TGCGCCAGCAGCCCGAAACGACTAGCGGGAGCCTTAAGCTCCTACGAGCAGTACTTC. It specifies CASSPKRLAGALSSYEQYF.

The CDR3 nucleotides read TGTGCCAGCAGCTCGGCAGGGGGCTCCCCGTACCAAGAGACCCAGTACTTC. Translating gives CASSSAGGSPYQETQYF. The chain links TRBV7-9 to TRBJ2-5, with TRBD1 matching over 8 bases. V lost 4 bases, J lost 0 bases, and 10 bases stayed unmatched. This CDR3 comprises 17 residues. Germline values: CDR1 SEHNR, CDR2 FQNEAQ (reference sequence).